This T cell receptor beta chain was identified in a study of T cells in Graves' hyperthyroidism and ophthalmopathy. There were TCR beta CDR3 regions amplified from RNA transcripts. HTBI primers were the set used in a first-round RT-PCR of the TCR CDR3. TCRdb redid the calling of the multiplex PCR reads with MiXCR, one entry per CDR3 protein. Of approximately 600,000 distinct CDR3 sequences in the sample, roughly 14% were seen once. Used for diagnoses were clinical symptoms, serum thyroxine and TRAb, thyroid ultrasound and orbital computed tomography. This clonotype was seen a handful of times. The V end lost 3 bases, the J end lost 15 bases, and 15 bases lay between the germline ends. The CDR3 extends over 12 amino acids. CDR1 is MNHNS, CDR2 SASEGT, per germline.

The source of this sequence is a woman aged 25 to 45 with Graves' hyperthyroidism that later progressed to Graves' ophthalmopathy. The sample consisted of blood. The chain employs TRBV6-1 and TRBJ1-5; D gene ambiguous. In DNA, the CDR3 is TGTGCCAGCAGTGACGACCTCATTGGGCTGCATTTT. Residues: CASSDDLIGLHF.